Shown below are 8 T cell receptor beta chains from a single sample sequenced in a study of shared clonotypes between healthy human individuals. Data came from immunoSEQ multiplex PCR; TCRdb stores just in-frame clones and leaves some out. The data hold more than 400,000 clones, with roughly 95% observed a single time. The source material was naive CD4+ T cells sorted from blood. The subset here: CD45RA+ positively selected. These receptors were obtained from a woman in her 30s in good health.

CDR3 residues: CASSGTSAATQYF. Written as DNA, the CDR3 is TGTGCCAGCAGCGGTACTAGCGCCGCGACCCAGTACTTC. The chain has TRBV9 and TRBJ2-5; TRBD2 aligns across 7 bases. The CDR3 spans 13 residues. Germline CDR1 reads SGDLS; CDR2 reads YYNGEE. With V trimmed by 3 bases and J by 7 bases, 6 bases remained unmatched.

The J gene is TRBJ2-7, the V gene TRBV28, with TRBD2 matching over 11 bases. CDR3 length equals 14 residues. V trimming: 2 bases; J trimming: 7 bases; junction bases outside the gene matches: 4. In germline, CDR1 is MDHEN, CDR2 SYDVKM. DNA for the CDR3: TGTGCCAGCAGTTTAATAGCGGGAGGGAGGGAGCAGTACTTC. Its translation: CASSLIAGGREQYF.

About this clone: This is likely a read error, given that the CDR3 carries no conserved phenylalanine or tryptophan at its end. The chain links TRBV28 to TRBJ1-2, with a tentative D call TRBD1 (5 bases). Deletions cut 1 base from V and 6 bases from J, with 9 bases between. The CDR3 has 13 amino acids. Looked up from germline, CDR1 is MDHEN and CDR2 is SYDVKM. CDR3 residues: CASSLSQGNGYTL. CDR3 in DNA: TGTGCCAGCAGTTTATCTCAGGGAAATGGCTACACCCTC.

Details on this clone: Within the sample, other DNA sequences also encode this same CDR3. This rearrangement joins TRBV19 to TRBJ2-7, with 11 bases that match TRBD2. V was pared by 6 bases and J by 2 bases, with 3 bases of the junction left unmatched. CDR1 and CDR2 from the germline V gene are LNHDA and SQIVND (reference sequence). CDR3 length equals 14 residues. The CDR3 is CASRTSGNTYEQYF. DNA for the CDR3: TGTGCCAGTAGGACTAGCGGGAACACCTACGAGCAGTACTTC.

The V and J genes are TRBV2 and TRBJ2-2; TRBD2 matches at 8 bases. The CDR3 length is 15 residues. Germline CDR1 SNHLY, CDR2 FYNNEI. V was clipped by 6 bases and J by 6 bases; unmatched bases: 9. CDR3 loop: CASRYSAGEAGELFF. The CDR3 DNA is TGTGCCAGCAGATACTCAGCGGGAGAGGCCGGGGAGCTGTTTTTT.

CDR3 in amino acids: CATSVRTGKTEAFF. CDR3 nucleotide sequence: TGTGCCACCAGCGTACGGACAGGGAAGACTGAAGCTTTCTTT. The chain recombines TRBV15 with TRBJ1-1, with 8 bases matching TRBD1. With V trimmed by 5 bases and J by 5 bases, 7 bases remained unmatched. This CDR3 has 14 amino acids. Germline V gives CDR1 LNHNV, CDR2 YYDKDF (reference sequence).

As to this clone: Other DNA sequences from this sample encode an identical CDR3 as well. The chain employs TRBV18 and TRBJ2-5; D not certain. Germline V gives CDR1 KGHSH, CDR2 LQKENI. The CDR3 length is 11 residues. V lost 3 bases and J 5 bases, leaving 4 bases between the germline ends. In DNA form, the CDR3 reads TGTGCCAGCTCACCGGGGGAGACCCAGTACTTC. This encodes CASSPGETQYF.

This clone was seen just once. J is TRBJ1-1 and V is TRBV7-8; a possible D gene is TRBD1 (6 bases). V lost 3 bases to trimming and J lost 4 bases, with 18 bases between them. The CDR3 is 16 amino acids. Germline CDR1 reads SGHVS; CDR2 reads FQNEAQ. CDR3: CASSFKPARGGTEAFF. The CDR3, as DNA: TGTGCCAGCAGCTTCAAACCGGCAAGGGGGGGCACTGAAGCTTTCTTT.